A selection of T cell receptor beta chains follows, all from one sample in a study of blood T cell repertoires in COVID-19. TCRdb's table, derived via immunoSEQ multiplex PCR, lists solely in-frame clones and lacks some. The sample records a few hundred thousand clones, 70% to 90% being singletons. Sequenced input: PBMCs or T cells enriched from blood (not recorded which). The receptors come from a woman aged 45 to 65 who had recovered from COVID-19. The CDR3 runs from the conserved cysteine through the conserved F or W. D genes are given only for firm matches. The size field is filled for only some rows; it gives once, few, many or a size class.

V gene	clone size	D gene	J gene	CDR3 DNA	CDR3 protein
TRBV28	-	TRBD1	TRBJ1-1	TGTGCCAGCAGTTTAATTGGACAGGGGATCTACACTGAAGCTTTCTTT	CASSLIGQGIYTEAFF
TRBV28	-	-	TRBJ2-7	TGTGCCAGTGGGGCCCATCCCGTTTTC	CASGAHPVF
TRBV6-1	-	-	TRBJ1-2	TGTGCCAGCAGTGAAGTGGCGGGGGGCTATGGCTACACCTTC	CASSEVAGGYGYTF
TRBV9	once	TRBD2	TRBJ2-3	TGTGCCAGCAGCGTCGAAGCGGGAGGGGGGACAGATACGCAGTATTTT	CASSVEAGGGTDTQYF
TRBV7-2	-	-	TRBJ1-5	TGTGCCAGCAGCCTGGCCCGGGAAAGCAATCAGCCCCAGCATTTT	CASSLARESNQPQHF
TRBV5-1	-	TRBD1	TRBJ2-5	TGCGCCAGCAGCGGGGACAGGCCGGAGACCCAGTACTTC	CASSGDRPETQYF
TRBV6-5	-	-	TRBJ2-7	TGTGCCAGCAGTTACCTCACTTATGGAGTTTACGAGCAGTACTTC	CASSYLTYGVYEQYF
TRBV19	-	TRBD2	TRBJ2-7	TGTGCCAGTAAGGCTAGCGGAGACTCCTACGAGCAGTACTTC	CASKASGDSYEQYF
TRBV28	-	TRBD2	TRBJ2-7	TGTGCCAGCAGTCTCGGGGCTAGCGGGAGCTACGAGCAGTACTTC	CASSLGASGSYEQYF
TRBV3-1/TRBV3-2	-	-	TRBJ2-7	TGTGCCAGCAGCCCCAGCGGCCAAGCCTACGAGCAGTACTTC	CASSPSGQAYEQYF
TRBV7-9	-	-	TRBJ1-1	TGTGCCAGCAGCCATCTCCGGGGGGGGATGAACACTGAAGCTTTCTTT	CASSHLRGGMNTEAFF
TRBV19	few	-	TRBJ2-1	TGTGCCAGTAGTATAGACGGGGGCAATGAGCAGTTCTTC	CASSIDGGNEQFF